The clone carrying this TCR beta chain appeared a few times. TCRdb called the RT-PCR reads again in MiXCR, with one record for every CDR3 protein. The sample lists approximately 520,000 distinct CDR3 sequences, about 25% occurring once. The data originate from a study of response to subunit inactivated influenza vaccine. CDR1 and CDR2 from the germline V gene are SGHAT and FQNNGV. With 1 base removed from V and 4 bases from J, the gap between germline ends came to 15 bases. CDR3 size: 16 residues. The chain couples TRBV11-2 to TRBJ2-3; D is perhaps TRBD2 (7 bases). Sequenced material: CD4+ T cells sorted from PBMCs, taken 5 days after vaccination. This TCR was sampled from a man in his fifties or sixties who received an inactivated influenza vaccine. The CDR3 reads CASSLGLAGASDTQYF. CDR3 in DNA: TGTGCCAGCAGCTTAGGGCTGGCGGGGGCCTCAGATACGCAGTATTTT.